This entry describes one TCR beta chain. Its antigen remains unidentified. From germline, CDR1 is SGHAT and CDR2 FQNNGV. The CDR3 loop spans 20 amino acids. V was clipped by 3 bases and J by 3 bases; unmatched bases: 14. Via MiXCR, TCRdb re-called the 5' RACE reads, giving one row per CDR3 protein. The repertoire holds roughly 470,000 distinct CDR3 sequences, approximately 15% seen once, with approximately 0.98% in the top ten. The sample is drawn from a study of identical twins. Study outcomes and limitations: Out-of-frame TCR alpha sharing in monozygotic twins exceeded recombination model predictions. For out-of-frame alpha sequences shared by twins, low generation probability was in excess. Cord blood beta clonotypes present at high abundance carried fewer insertions; no such pattern appeared in memory repertoires.

Another study also made use of these data, one on yellow fever vaccine responses in identical twins.

This chain links TRBV11-2 with TRBJ2-3; TRBD2 matches 14 bases. The sequencing sample was made of CD4+ T cells sorted from blood. This sequence originates from a young woman in good health. CDR3 nucleotide sequence: TGTGCCAGCAGCTTTTATCCCGGACTAGCGGGAGGTGGTAAAACAGATACGCAGTATTTT. It translates to CASSFYPGLAGGGKTDTQYF.